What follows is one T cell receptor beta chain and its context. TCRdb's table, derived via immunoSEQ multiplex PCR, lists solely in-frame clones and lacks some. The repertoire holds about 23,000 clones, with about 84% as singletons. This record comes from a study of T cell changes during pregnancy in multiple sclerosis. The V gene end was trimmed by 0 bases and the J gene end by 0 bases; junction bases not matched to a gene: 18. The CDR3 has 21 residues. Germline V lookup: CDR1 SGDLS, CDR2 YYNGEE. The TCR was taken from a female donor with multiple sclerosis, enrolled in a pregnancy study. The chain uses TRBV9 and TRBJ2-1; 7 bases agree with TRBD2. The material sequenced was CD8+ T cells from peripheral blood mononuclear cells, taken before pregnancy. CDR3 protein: CASSVATSALRGLSSYNEQFF. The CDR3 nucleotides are TGTGCCAGCAGCGTAGCAACTAGCGCCCTGAGAGGCCTTTCCTCCTACAATGAGCAGTTCTTC.